The clone carrying this T cell receptor (beta chain) was recorded many times. The sample is drawn from a study of T cells in Graves' hyperthyroidism and ophthalmopathy. At the level of the study: At initial diagnosis, before any treatment had begun, peripheral blood was obtained.

TCR beta CDR3 sequences were amplified from RNA transcripts. First-round RT-PCR of the TCR CDR3 relied on the HTBI primer set. TCRdb redid the calling of the multiplex PCR reads with MiXCR, one entry per CDR3 protein. The table lists roughly 840,000 distinct CDR3 sequences, over 35% of them singletons, with 7.5% to 9.5% in the top ten. This CDR3 is 12 amino acids long. Per germline, CDR1 SGHVS and CDR2 FQNEAQ. Trimming cost V 1 base and J 9 bases, with 7 bases left between them. Stable Graves' hyperthyroidism denoted no ophthalmopathy progression over 18 months. Thyroid ultrasound and orbital computed tomography, with clinical symptoms and serum thyroxine and TRAb, informed diagnoses. Fresh peripheral blood, around 9.3 ml, was the source of the PBMCs.

The sample was blood. V and J are TRBV7-8 and TRBJ1-5; D ambiguous. The receptor was derived from a man aged 18 to 30 with Graves' hyperthyroidism. This chain's CDR3 is CASSLDGGPQHF. The CDR3 coding sequence is TGTGCCAGCAGCTTAGATGGAGGGCCCCAGCATTTT.